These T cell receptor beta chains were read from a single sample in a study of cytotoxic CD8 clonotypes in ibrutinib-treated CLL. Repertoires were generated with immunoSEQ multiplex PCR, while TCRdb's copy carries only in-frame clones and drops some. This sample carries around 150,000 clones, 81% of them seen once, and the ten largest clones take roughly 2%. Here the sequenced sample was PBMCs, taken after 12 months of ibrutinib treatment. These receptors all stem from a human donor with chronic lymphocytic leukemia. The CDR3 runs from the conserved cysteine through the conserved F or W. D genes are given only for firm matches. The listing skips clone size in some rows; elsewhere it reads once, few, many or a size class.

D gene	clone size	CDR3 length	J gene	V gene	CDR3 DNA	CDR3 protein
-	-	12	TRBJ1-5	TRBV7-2	TGTGCCAGCAGCTTTGACAGGCAGCCCCAGCATTTT	CASSFDRQPQHF
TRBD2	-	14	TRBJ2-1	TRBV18	TGTGCCAGCTCACCACAGCGGGGTGGAGATGAGCAGTTCTTC	CASSPQRGGDEQFF
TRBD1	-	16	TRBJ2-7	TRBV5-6	TGTGCCAGCAGCTTGGGAACCGGGACAGAGAGGTACGAGCAGTACTTC	CASSLGTGTERYEQYF
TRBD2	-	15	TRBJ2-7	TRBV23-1	TGCGCCAGCGGGACTAGCGGCTCCTGCTCCTACGAGCAGTACTTC	CASGTSGSCSYEQYF
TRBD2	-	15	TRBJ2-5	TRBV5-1	TGCGCCAGCAGCCCTTTAGATAGCGGGGGAGAGACCCAGTACTTC	CASSPLDSGGETQYF
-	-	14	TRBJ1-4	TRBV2	TGTGCCAGCAGGAAACGACAGCCTAATGAAAAACTGTTTTTT	CASRKRQPNEKLFF
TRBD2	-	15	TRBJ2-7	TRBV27	TGTGCCAGCAGTATGATCCGGGACTACTCCTACGAGCAGTACTTC	CASSMIRDYSYEQYF
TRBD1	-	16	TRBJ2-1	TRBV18	TGTGCCAGCTCACCAACGGTGGGCCAGGGGGCTGATGAGCAGTTCTTC	CASSPTVGQGADEQFF
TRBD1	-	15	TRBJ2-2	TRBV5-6	TGTGCCAGCACCCAATCGGACAGGGACACCGGGGAGCTGTTTTTT	CASTQSDRDTGELFF
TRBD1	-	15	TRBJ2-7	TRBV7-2	TGTGCCAGCAGCTCGGCGACAGGGGCAACCTACGAGCAGTACTTC	CASSSATGATYEQYF
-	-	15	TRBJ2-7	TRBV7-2	TGTGCCAGCAGCTTAGGGCCGGGGAGCTCCTACGAGCAGTACTTC	CASSLGPGSSYEQYF
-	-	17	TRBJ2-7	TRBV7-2	TGTGCCAGCAGCTTAGACTCGGGCGGGTCGGGATCCTACGAGCAGTACTTC	CASSLDSGGSGSYEQYF
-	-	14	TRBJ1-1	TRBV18	TGTGCCAGCTCACCTTTGACCGTGAACACTGAAGCTTTCTTT	CASSPLTVNTEAFF
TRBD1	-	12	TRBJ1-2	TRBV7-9	TGTGCCAGCAGCGTTACAGGGGCTGGCTACACCTTC	CASSVTGAGYTF
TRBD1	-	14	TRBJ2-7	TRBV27	TGTGCCAGCTCCCGGGGACAGGCGACCTACGAGCAGTACTTC	CASSRGQATYEQYF
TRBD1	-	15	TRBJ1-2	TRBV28	TGTGCCAGCAGTTCGTCCGGGACAGGGGGTGACGGCTACACCTTC	CASSSSGTGGDGYTF
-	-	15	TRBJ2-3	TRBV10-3	TGTGCCATCAGTGATGGCGGGGGCAACACAGATACGCAGTATTTT	CAISDGGGNTDTQYF
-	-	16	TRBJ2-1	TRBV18	TGTGCCAGCTCACCAAACATAGGGGGCTCCTACAATGAGCAGTTCTTC	CASSPNIGGSYNEQFF
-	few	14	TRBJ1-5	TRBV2	TGTGCCAGCAACCTTGATACCCTTGATCAGCCCCAGCATTTT	CASNLDTLDQPQHF
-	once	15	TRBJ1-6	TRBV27	TGTGCCAGCAGTGTAGGACAGACCTATAATTCACCCCTCCACTTT	CASSVGQTYNSPLHF
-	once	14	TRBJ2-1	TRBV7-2	TGTGCCAGCAGCTTAGGTGAGGCCTGGAATGAGCAGTTCTTC	CASSLGEAWNEQFF
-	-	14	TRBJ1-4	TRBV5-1	TGCGCCAGCAGCTTGGGCGGGGCTAATGAAAAACTGTTTTTT	CASSLGGANEKLFF
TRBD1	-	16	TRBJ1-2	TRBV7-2	TGTGCCAGCAGCATATCCGGGACAGCCACTAACTATGGCTACACCTTC	CASSISGTATNYGYTF
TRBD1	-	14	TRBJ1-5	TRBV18	TGTGCCAGCAGGACGACAGGGGGAGATCAGCCCCAGCATTTT	CASRTTGGDQPQHF
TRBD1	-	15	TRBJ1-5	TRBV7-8	TGTGCCAGCAGCTTCGACAGGGCCCTACGGCAGCCCCAGCATTTT	CASSFDRALRQPQHF
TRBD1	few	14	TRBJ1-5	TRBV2	TGTGCCAGCAGGGGGACAGGGATAAATCAGCCCCAGCATTTT	CASRGTGINQPQHF
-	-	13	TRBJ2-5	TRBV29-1	TGCAGCGTCCAAACCGGGGGGCGGGAGACCCAGTACTTC	CSVQTGGRETQYF
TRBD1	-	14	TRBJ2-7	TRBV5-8	TGTGCCAGCAGCCCACGGACAGGGAGTTACGAGCAGTACTTC	CASSPRTGSYEQYF
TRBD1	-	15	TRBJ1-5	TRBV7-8	TGTGCCAGCAGCCCGGGACAGGGACAGGCTCAGCCCCAGCATTTT	CASSPGQGQAQPQHF
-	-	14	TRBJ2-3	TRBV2	TGTGCCAGCAGTGACAGGGGGGAAACAGATACGCAGTATTTT	CASSDRGETDTQYF
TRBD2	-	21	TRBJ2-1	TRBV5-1	TGCGCCAGCAGCAGACCAAGGGCCGGGACTAGCGGGGATAGCTCCTACAATGAGCAGTTCTTC	CASSRPRAGTSGDSSYNEQFF
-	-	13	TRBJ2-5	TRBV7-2	TGTGCCAGCAGTTCAGACCTAAAAGAGACCCAGTACTTC	CASSSDLKETQYF
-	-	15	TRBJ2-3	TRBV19	TGTGCCAGTAGTTACGGGAGTATTGGCACAGATACGCAGTATTTT	CASSYGSIGTDTQYF
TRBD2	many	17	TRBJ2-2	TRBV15	TGTGCCACCAGCAGAGATGGACGCGGGAGGGCCTCCGGGGAGCTGTTTTTT	CATSRDGRGRASGELFF
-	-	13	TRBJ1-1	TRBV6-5	TGTGCCAGCAGTGAGTCGGCGAACACTGAAGCTTTCTTT	CASSESANTEAFF
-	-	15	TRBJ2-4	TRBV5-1	TGCGCCAGCAGCTTGTATGGACGGAGCGCCGACATTCAGTACTTC	CASSLYGRSADIQYF
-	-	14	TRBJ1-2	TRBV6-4	TGTGCCAGCAGTGTTGGTACAGGGAACTATGGCTACACCTTC	CASSVGTGNYGYTF
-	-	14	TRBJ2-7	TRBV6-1	TGTGCCAGCAGTGAAGTAGCGAGCGCCTACGAGCAGTACTTC	CASSEVASAYEQYF
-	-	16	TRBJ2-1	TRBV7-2	TGTGCCAGCAGCTTAGGAGAACAGGGAGTGGGCAATGAGCAGTTCTTC	CASSLGEQGVGNEQFF
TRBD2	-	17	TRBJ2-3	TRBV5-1	TGCGCCAGCAGTGCCGGACTAGCGGGAGGCCCCCGGGGTCCGCAGTATTTT	CASSAGLAGGPRGPQYF
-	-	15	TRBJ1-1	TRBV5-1	TGCGCCAGCAGCTTGGCCCACTCCCCGAACACTGAAGCTTTCTTT	CASSLAHSPNTEAFF
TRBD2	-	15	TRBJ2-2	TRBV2	TGTGCCAGCAGTGGTAGCGGGAGTAACACCGGGGAGCTGTTTTTT	CASSGSGSNTGELFF
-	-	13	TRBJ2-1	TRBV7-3	TGTGCCAGCAGCTTAACGAAAGAGGGTGAGCAGTTCTTC	CASSLTKEGEQFF